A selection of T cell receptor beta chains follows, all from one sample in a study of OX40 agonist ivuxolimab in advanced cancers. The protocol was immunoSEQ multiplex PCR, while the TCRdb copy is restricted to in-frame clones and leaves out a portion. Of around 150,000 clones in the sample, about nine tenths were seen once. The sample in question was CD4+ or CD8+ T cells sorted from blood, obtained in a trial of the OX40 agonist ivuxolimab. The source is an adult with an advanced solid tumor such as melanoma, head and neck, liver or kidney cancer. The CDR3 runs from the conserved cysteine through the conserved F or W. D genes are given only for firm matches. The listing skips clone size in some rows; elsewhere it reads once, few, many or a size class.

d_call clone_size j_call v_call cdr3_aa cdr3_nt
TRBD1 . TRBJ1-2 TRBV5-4 CASSLAGRQGDYGYTF TGTGCCAGCAGCTTGGCCGGTAGACAGGGAGACTATGGCTACACCTTC
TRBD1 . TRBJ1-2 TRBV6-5 CASSYSMLTGGYGYTF TGTGCCAGCAGTTACTCGATGTTGACAGGGGGCTATGGCTACACCTTC
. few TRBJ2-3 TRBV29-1 CSVSLGEVTDTQYF TGCAGCGTTTCATTGGGTGAGGTAACAGATACGCAGTATTTT
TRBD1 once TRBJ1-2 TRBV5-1 CASSLEGARDYGYTF TGCGCCAGCAGCTTGGAGGGGGCGAGGGACTATGGCTACACCTTC
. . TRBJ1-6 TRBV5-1 CASSLASDSPLHF TGCGCCAGCAGCTTGGCGTCGGATTCACCCCTCCACTTT
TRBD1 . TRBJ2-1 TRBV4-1 CASSREGGLGEQFF TGCGCCAGCAGTAGGGAAGGGGGCTTGGGCGAGCAGTTCTTC
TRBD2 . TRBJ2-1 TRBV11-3 CASSRSGRVYNEQFF TGTGCCAGCAGCCGAAGCGGGAGGGTTTACAATGAGCAGTTCTTC
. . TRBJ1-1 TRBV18 CASSPPSQYSGMNTEAFF TGTGCCAGCTCACCCCCATCGCAGTATTCGGGGATGAACACTGAAGCTTTCTTT
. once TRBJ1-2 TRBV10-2 CASSGGGGYGYTF TGCGCCAGCAGTGGGGGGGGCGGGTATGGCTACACCTTC
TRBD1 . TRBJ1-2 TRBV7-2 CASSPNRGAYGYTF TGTGCCAGCAGCCCTAACAGGGGAGCCTATGGCTACACCTTC
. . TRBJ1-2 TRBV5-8 CASSLKMGNFYGYTF TGTGCCAGCAGCTTGAAGATGGGAAATTTCTATGGCTACACCTTC
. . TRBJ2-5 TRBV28 CASSLLVQETQYF TGTGCCAGCAGTTTATTAGTTCAAGAGACCCAGTACTTC
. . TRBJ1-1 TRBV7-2 CASSLIEGRVTEAFF TGTGCCAGCAGCTTGATTGAAGGGAGGGTAACTGAAGCTTTCTTT
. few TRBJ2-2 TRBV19 CASSGDINTGELFF TGTGCCAGTAGTGGGGACATAAACACCGGGGAGCTGTTTTTT
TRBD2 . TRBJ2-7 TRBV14 CASSQDRSGSYEQYF TGTGCCAGCAGCCAAGATCGCAGCGGGAGTTACGAGCAGTACTTC
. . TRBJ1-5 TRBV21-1 CASSKSPGTGLNQPQHF TGTGCCAGCAGCAAATCCCCCGGGACAGGGCTCAATCAGCCCCAGCATTTT
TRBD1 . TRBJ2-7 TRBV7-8 CASRRNRGQFYEQYF TGTGCCAGCAGGAGAAATAGGGGGCAGTTCTACGAGCAGTACTTC
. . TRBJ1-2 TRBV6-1 CASSEDRVYGYTF TGTGCCAGCAGTGAAGACAGGGTTTATGGCTACACCTTC
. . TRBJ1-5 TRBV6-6 CASSYRDGNQPQHF TGTGCCAGCAGTTACAGGGATGGCAATCAGCCCCAGCATTTT
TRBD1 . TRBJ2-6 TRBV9 CASSVEVGQGETGANVLTF TGTGCCAGCAGCGTAGAGGTGGGGCAGGGGGAAACTGGGGCCAACGTCCTGACTTTC
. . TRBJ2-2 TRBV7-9 CASSNRQDPPGELFF TGTGCCAGCAGCAATCGACAGGATCCTCCAGGGGAGCTGTTTTTT
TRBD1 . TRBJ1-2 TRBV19 CASVDRGTYGYTF TGTGCCAGCGTAGACAGGGGGACCTATGGCTACACCTTC
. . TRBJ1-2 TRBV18 CASSPSTEANYGYTF TGTGCCAGCTCCCCTTCGACAGAAGCTAACTATGGCTACACCTTC
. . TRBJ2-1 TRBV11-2 CASSLDGVNYNEQFF TGTGCCAGCAGCTTAGATGGGGTCAATTACAATGAGCAGTTCTTC
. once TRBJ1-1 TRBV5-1 CASSLGGQSMNTEAFF TGCGCCAGCAGCTTGGGGGGACAAAGCATGAACACTGAAGCTTTCTTT
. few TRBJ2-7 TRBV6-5 CATSSSGEQYF .
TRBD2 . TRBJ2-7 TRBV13 CASSHAGTSASDSYEQYF TGTGCCAGCAGTCACGCCGGGACTAGCGCCTCCGATTCCTACGAGCAGTACTTC
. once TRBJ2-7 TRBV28 CASSLIWDEQYF TGTGCCAGCAGTTTAATCTGGGACGAGCAGTACTTC
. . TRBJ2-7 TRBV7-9 CASSPRPGSDYEQYF TGTGCCAGCAGCCCGCGCCCTGGTAGCGACTACGAGCAGTACTTC
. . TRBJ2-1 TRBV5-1 CASSLGGQQFF TGCGCCAGCAGTTTGGGGGGGCAGCAGTTCTTC
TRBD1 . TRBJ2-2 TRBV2 CASRTGGVTGELFF TGTGCCAGCCGGACAGGTGGGGTGACCGGGGAGCTGTTTTTT
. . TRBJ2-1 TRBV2 CASIRHSNNEQFF TGTGCCAGCATCCGACACTCTAACAATGAGCAGTTCTTC
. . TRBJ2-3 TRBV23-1 CASSQWTEGTDTQYF TGCGCCAGCAGTCAATGGACAGAAGGCACAGATACGCAGTATTTT
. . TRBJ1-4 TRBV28 CASKDLSATNEKLFF TGTGCCAGCAAGGATTTATCTGCAACTAATGAAAAACTGTTTTTT
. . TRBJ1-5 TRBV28 CASTPFPGPGGNQPQHF TGTGCCAGCACTCCCTTCCCGGGGCCGGGAGGCAATCAGCCCCAGCATTTT
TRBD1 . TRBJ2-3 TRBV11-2 CASSFTSAGGDTQYF TGTGCCAGCAGCTTTACTTCGGCAGGGGGCGATACGCAGTATTTT
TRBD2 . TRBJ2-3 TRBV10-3 CAIRPSGPDTQYF TGTGCCATCAGGCCTAGCGGCCCAGATACGCAGTATTTT
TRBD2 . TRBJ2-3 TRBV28 CASSFRGGRSGGTDTQYF TGTGCCAGCAGTTTTCGCGGCGGGAGAAGCGGAGGCACAGATACGCAGTATTTT
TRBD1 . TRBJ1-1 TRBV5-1 CASSFQGDTEAFF TGCGCCAGCAGCTTTCAGGGGGACACTGAAGCTTTCTTT
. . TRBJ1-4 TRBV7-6 CASSLKGGNEKLFF TGTGCCAGCAGCTTGAAGGGCGGAAATGAAAAACTGTTTTTT
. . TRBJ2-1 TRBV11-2 CASSLALGAYNEQFF TGTGCCAGCAGCTTGGCGCTGGGAGCCTACAATGAGCAGTTCTTC
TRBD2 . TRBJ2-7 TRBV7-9 CASSPANGTSGYYEQYF TGTGCCAGCAGCCCAGCCAACGGGACTAGCGGGTATTACGAGCAGTACTTC
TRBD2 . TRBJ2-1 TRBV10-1 CASSDGVAGEEQFF TGCGCCAGCAGTGATGGGGTAGCGGGAGAGGAGCAGTTCTTC
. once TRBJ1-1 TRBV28 CASTTPQGEAFF TGTGCCAGCACCACTCCTCAGGGGGAAGCTTTCTTT
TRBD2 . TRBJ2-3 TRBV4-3 CASSQGSGSFTQYF TGCGCCAGCAGCCAGGGAAGCGGGAGTTTTACGCAGTATTTT
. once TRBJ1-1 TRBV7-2 CASSGRRRESEAFF TGTGCCAGCAGCGGCAGGAGGCGGGAATCTGAAGCTTTCTTT
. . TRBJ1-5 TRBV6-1 CASSVRDGQYF TGTGCCAGCAGCGTCAGGGACGGCCAATATTTT
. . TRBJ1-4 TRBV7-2 CASTEGHNEKLFF TGTGCCAGCACGGAGGGTCATAATGAAAAACTGTTTTTT
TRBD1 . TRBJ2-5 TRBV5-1 CASSLGTGIGETQYF TGCGCCAGCAGCTTAGGGACAGGGATTGGCGAGACCCAGTACTTC
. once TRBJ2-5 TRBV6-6 CASRRDSQETQYF TGTGCCAGCAGACGGGACTCCCAAGAGACCCAGTACTTC
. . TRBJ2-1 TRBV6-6 CASGTRVDLNNEQFF TGTGCCAGTGGCACCAGGGTAGATTTGAACAATGAGCAGTTCTTC
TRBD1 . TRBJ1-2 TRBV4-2 CASSPGQHYGYTF TGTGCCAGCAGCCCGGGACAGCACTATGGCTACACCTTC
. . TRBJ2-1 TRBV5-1 CASSLLGGNNEQFF TGCGCCAGCAGCTTGTTGGGGGGAAACAATGAGCAGTTCTTC
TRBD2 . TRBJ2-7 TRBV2 CASGSGISSYEQYF TGTGCCAGCGGGAGCGGGATTTCCTCCTACGAGCAGTACTTC
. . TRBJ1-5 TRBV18 CASSPRPVTEISNQPQHF TGTGCCAGCTCACCACGGCCTGTGACAGAAATAAGCAATCAGCCCCAGCATTTT
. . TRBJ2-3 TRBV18 CASSPSGTFTDTQYF TGTGCCAGCTCACCATCGGGCACCTTCACAGATACGCAGTATTTT